This T cell receptor (beta chain) originates from a study of spatial heterogeneity in lung cancer. Study-level information: The study consistently detected more beta-chain than alpha-chain sequences.

Time point in this sample: sample taken at primary tumor resection. Samples were obtained from approximately 76 donors, all untreated early-stage non-small cell lung cancer patients. Unsorted samples of tumor, nontumor lung or frozen PBMC had their whole RNA sequenced. As to this clonotype: The germline gene is not matched at one end of the junction; a read error may be the cause.

Germline-derived CDR1 and CDR2 are LGHNA and YSLEER. This CDR3 is 14 amino acids long. The presence of a unique molecular identifier marked each TCR cDNA molecule. TCRdb re-called the 5' RACE reads with MiXCR, one entry per CDR3 protein. The sample records tens of thousands of distinct CDR3 sequences, approximately 12% being singletons. Sample: PBMCs, taken at surgery. The TCR sequence derives from a male donor with early-stage non-small cell lung cancer. This chain joins TRBV4-3 and TRBJ2-7; 12 nucleotides line up with TRBD2. The CDR3: CASSQEASGRDIHF. As DNA, the CDR3 is TGCGCCAGCAGCCAAGAAGCTAGCGGGAGGGACATACACTTC.